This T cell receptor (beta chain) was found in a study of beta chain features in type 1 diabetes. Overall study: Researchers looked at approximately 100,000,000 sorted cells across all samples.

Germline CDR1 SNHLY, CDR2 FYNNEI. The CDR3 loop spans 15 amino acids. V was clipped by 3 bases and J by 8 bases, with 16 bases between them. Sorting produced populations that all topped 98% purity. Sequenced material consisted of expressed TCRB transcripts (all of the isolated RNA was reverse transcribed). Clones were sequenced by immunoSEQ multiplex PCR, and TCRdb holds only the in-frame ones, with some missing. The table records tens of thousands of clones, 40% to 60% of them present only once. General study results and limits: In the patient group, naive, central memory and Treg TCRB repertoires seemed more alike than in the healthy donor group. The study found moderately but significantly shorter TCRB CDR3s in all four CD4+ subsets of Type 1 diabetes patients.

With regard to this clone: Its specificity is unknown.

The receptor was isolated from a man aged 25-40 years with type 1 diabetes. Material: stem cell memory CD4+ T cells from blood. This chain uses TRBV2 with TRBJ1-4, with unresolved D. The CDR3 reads CASSDSLSNGEKLFF. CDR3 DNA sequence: TGTGCCAGCAGTGATAGCTTGTCCAATGGGGAAAAACTGTTTTTT.